The subject of this entry is one T cell receptor beta chain. This entry belongs to a study of shared T cell receptors in the human thymus. The CDR3 extends over 17 amino acids. J was trimmed by 4 bases and V by 2 bases; bases with no gene match: 8. Germline CDR1 and CDR2: SGHTA and FQGTGA. The method was immunoSEQ multiplex PCR; TCRdb's version includes in-frame clones alone and lacks a portion of them. The repertoire holds 55,000 to 75,000 clones, with roughly 96% as singletons. This TCR was sampled from a human donor. The sample taken for sequencing was thymocytes. J is TRBJ2-1 and V is TRBV7-3, with 10 bases that match TRBD1. The CDR3 reads CASSLFDPGQGYNEQFF. CDR3 in DNA: TGTGCCAGCAGCTTATTCGACCCGGGACAGGGGTACAATGAGCAGTTCTTC.